This T cell receptor beta chain was retrieved from a study of blood T cell repertoires in COVID-19. Study details: Some COVID-19 samples were acute and others convalescent; all came from the United States, Italy and Spain.

The table came from immunoSEQ multiplex PCR; TCRdb's copy has only in-frame clones and leaves some out. Of under 200,000 clones listed, 85% to 90% are singletons. The TCR comes from an elderly woman with COVID-19, enrolled during active disease. The sequenced material came from peripheral blood.

The CDR3 region has the DNA TGCGCCAGCAGCCCCAGACAGAGCTCTGGAAACACCATATATTTT. It codes for CASSPRQSSGNTIYF. The genes are TRBV5-1 and TRBJ1-3, with D possibly TRBD1 on 5 matching bases. Trimming stripped 4 bases from V and 0 bases from J, with 11 bases between. This CDR3 contains 15 residues. Germline-derived CDR1 and CDR2 are SGHRS and YFSETQ. Together with reference TRBV5-1 and TRBJ1-3, the CDR3 gives the full variable domain: KAGVTQTPRYLIKTRGQQVTLSCSPISGHRSVSWYQQTPGQGLQFLFEYFSETQRNKGNFPGRFSGRQFSNSRSEMNVSTLELGDSALYLCASSPRQSSGNTIYFGEGSWLTVV.